Listed here is a single T cell receptor (beta chain). This sample was taken from a study of blood T cell repertoires in COVID-19. Overall study context: Acute and convalescent COVID-19 specimens originated in the United States, Italy and Spain. From T cells, B-cell-depleted T cells, or PBMCs came the material, which was cDNA or gDNA.

In the authors' methods: Amplified reference gene primers provided the basis for estimating nucleated cell counts. This table comes from immunoSEQ multiplex PCR, and its TCRdb copy is limited to in-frame clones, with some not included. D and trimming come from the DNA, and the V and J calls and clone size come from that table. The sample has almost 35,000 clones, approximately 90% seen once; the top ten hold about 39%. From germline, CDR1 is SEHNR and CDR2 FQNEAQ (reference sequence). J lost 0 bases, V lost 5 bases, and 1 base had no gene match. This CDR3 is 14 amino acids long. This receptor was taken from a man aged 55 to 70 with active or convalescent COVID-19. This sequence joins TRBV7-9 and TRBJ1-1; 9 bases line up with TRBD1. What was sequenced was peripheral blood. CDR3 sequence reads: CASSRDRVNTEAFF. The DNA of the CDR3 is TGTGCCAGCAGCCGGGACAGGGTGAACACTGAAGCTTTCTTT.